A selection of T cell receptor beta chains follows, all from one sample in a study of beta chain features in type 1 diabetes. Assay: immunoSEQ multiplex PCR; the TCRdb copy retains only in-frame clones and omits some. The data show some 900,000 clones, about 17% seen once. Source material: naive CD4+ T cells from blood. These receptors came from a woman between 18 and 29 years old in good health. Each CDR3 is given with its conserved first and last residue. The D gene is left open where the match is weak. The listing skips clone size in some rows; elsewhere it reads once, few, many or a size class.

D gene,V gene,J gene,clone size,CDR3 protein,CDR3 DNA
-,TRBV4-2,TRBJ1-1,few,CASSPYFRQRENTEAFF,TGTGCCAGCAGCCCTTATTTCCGCCAACGAGAGAACACTGAAGCTTTCTTT
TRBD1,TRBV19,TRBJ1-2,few,CASSIERPRQGVNYGYTF,TGTGCCAGTAGTATAGAACGCCCCCGACAGGGGGTAAACTATGGCTACACCTTC
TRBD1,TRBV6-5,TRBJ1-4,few,CATDAGQGSEKLFF,TGTGCCACCGACGCGGGACAGGGAAGTGAAAAACTGTTTTTT
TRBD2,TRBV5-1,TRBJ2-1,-,CASSLAGGLEQFF,TGCGCCAGCAGCTTGGCGGGAGGCCTAGAGCAGTTCTTC
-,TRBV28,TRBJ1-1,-,CATVLAGREAFF,TGTGCCACGGTCCTGGCAGGGCGCGAAGCTTTCTTT
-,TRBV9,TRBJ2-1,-,CASSDSIAGEQFF,TGTGCCAGCAGCGATTCGATTGCGGGAGAGCAGTTCTTC
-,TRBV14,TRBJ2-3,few,CASSQVGLPQGTQYF,TGTGCCAGCAGCCAAGTGGGTCTACCCCAAGGTACGCAGTATTTT
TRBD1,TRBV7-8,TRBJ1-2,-,CASSLAGRTGVNYGYTF,TGTGCCAGCAGCTTAGCGGGAAGGACAGGGGTTAACTATGGCTACACCTTC
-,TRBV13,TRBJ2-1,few,CASSLVGEGVYNEQFF,TGTGCCAGCAGCCTAGTCGGTGAAGGGGTTTACAATGAGCAGTTCTTC
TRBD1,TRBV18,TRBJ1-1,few,CASSPHRGPNTEAFF,TGTGCCAGCTCACCCCACAGGGGCCCGAACACTGAAGCTTTCTTT
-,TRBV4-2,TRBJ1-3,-,CASSQGDTGNTIYF,TGTGCCAGCAGCCAGGGGGACACGGGAAACACCATATATTTT
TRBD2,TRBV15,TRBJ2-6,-,CATSRQISGVASGANVLTF,TGTGCCACCAGCAGACAAATTAGCGGGGTGGCCTCTGGGGCCAACGTCCTGACTTTC
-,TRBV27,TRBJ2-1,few,CASSKYQGQPYNEQFF,TGTGCCAGCAGCAAATACCAGGGTCAGCCCTACAATGAGCAGTTCTTC
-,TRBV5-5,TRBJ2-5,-,CASSFMAPQETQYF,TGTGCCAGCAGCTTTATGGCCCCCCAAGAGACCCAGTACTTC
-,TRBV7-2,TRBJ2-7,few,CASSPPQVSYEQYF,TGTGCCAGCAGCCCGCCTCAGGTCTCCTACGAGCAGTACTTC
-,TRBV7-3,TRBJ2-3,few,CASSRNGADTQYF,TGTGCCAGCAGCCGTAATGGAGCGGATACGCAGTATTTT
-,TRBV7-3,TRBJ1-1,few,CASSLTPGTMNTEAFF,TGTGCCAGCAGCTTAACACCAGGGACAATGAACACTGAAGCTTTCTTT
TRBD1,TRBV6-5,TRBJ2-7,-,CASTSRDRINYEQYF,TGTGCCAGCACCAGCCGGGACAGAATTAACTACGAGCAGTACTTC
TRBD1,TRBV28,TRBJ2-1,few,CASSHGTGRNEQFF,TGTGCCAGCAGTCATGGGACAGGCCGGAATGAGCAGTTCTTC
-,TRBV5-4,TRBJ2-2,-,CASSWDLLTGELFF,TGTGCCAGCAGCTGGGACCTCCTCACCGGGGAGCTGTTTTTT
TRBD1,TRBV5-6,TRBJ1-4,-,CASSSGPGQGVEKLFF,TGTGCCAGCAGCTCGGGTCCGGGACAGGGGGTTGAAAAACTGTTTTTT
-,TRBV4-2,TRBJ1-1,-,CASSHPGVNTEAFF,TGTGCCAGCAGCCACCCCGGGGTGAACACTGAAGCTTTCTTT
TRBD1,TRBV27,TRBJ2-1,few,CASSWETGTGLYNEQFF,TGTGCCAGCAGTTGGGAAACCGGGACAGGGCTCTACAATGAGCAGTTCTTC
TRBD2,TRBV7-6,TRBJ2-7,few,CASSLGEGRYEQYF,TGTGCCAGCAGCTTAGGGGAGGGTCGGTACGAGCAGTACTTC
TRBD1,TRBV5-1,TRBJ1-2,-,CASSSAEGTGHGYTF,TGCGCCAGCAGCTCGGCCGAAGGGACAGGGCATGGCTACACCTTC
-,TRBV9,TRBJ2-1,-,CASSPYVQSSYNEQFF,TGTGCCAGCAGCCCATACGTGCAGAGCTCCTACAATGAGCAGTTCTTC
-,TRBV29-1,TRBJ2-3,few,CSAATRIADTQYF,TGCAGCGCAGCGACTAGGATTGCAGATACGCAGTATTTT
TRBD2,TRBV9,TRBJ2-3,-,CASSVDVSGTFNTQYF,TGTGCCAGCAGCGTAGATGTTAGCGGGACTTTTAATACGCAGTATTTT
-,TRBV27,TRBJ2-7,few,CASSLRDTYEQYF,TGTGCCAGCAGTTTAAGGGACACCTACGAGCAGTACTTC
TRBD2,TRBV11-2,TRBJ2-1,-,CASSLETSGSGEQFF,TGTGCCAGCAGCTTAGAAACTAGCGGGTCGGGTGAGCAGTTCTTC
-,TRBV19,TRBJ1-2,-,CASSIVADYGYTF,TGTGCCAGTAGTATAGTGGCAGACTATGGCTACACCTTC
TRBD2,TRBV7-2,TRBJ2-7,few,CASSLAVGGSEQYF,TGTGCCAGCAGCTTGGCCGTGGGGGGGTCCGAGCAGTACTTC
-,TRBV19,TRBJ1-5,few,CASSIRGAPNNQPQHF,TGTGCCAGTAGTATAAGGGGAGCTCCGAACAATCAGCCCCAGCATTTT
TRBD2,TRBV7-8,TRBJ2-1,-,CASSFTHRGRLADNEQFF,TGTGCCAGCAGCTTTACTCACCGTGGGAGACTAGCGGACAATGAGCAGTTCTTC
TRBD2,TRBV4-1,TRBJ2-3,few,CASSHTGTSVRDTQYF,TGCGCCAGCAGCCATACCGGGACTAGCGTACGAGATACGCAGTATTTT
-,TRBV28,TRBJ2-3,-,CASSPAGSGEGTDTQYF,TGTGCCAGCAGTCCGGCAGGGTCGGGCGAGGGCACAGATACGCAGTATTTT
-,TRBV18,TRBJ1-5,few,CASSPTWENQPQHF,TGTGCCAGCTCCCCCACTTGGGAAAATCAGCCCCAGCATTTT
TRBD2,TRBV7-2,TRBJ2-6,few,CASSRTSATSSGANVLTF,TGTGCCAGCAGCCGCACTAGCGCTACCTCCTCTGGGGCCAACGTCCTGACTTTC
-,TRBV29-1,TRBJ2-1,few,CSVGGDEQFF,TGCAGCGTTGGAGGGGATGAGCAGTTCTTC
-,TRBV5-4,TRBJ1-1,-,CASSVRDKNTEAFF,TGTGCCAGCAGCGTACGGGACAAGAACACTGAAGCTTTCTTT
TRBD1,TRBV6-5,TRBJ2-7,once,CASSSPGTVSYEQYF,TGTGCCAGCAGTTCCCCAGGGACAGTCTCCTACGAGCAGTACTTC
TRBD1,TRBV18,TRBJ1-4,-,CASSPVTGTGNEKLFF,TGTGCCAGCTCACCGGTTACTGGGACAGGCAATGAAAAACTGTTTTTT
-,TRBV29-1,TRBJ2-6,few,CSVGAVTGSGANVLTF,TGCAGCGTTGGGGCAGTCACTGGTTCTGGGGCCAACGTCCTGACTTTC
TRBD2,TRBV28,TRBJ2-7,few,CASSLFTSGPPYEQYF,TGTGCCAGCAGTTTATTTACTAGCGGGCCCCCCTACGAGCAGTACTTC